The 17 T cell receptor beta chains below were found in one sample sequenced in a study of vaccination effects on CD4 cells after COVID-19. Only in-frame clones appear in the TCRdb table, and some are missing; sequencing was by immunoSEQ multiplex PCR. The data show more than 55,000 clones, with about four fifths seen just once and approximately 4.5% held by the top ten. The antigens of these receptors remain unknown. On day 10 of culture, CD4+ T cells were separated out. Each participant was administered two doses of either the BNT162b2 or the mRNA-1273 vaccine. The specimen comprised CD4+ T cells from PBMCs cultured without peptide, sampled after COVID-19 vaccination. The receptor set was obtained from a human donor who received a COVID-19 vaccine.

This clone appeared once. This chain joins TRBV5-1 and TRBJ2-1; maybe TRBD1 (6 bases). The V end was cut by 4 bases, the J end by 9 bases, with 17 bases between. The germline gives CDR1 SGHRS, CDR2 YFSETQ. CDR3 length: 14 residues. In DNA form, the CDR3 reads TGCGCCAGCAGCGTACACAGGGAAGGGGGTGAGCAGTTCTTC. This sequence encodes CASSVHREGGEQFF.

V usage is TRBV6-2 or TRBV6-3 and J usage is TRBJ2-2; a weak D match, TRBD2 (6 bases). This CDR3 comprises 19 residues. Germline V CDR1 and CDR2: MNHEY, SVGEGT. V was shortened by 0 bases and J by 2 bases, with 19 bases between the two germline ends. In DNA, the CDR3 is TGTGCCAGCAGTTACTCGATGGACCCCGAGGACTATAACACCGGGGAGCTGTTTTTT. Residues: CASSYSMDPEDYNTGELFF.

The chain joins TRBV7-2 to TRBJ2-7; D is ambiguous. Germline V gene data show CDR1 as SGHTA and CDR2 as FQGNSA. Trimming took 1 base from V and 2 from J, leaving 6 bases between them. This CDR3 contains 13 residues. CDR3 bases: TGTGCCAGCAGCTTAGACCCACCCTACGAGCAGTACTTC. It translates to CASSLDPPYEQYF.

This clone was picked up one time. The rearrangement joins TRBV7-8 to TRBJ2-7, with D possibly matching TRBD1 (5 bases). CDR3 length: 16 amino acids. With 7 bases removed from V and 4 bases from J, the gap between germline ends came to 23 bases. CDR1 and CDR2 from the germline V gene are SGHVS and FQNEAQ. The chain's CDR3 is CASTLQAQGRSYEQYF. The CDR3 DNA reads TGTGCCAGCACCCTCCAGGCCCAGGGAAGAAGTTACGAGCAGTACTTC. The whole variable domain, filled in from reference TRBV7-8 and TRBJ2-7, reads GAGVSQSPRYKVAKRGQDVALRCDPISGHVSLFWYQQALGQGPEFLTYFQNEAQLDKSGLPSDRFFAERPEGSVSTLKIQRTQQEDSAVYLCASTLQAQGRSYEQYFGPGTRLTVT.

The CDR3 DNA sequence: TGTGCCAGCAGCTTAGCGGAACTCTCCTACAATGAGCAGTTCTTC. This sequence encodes CASSLAELSYNEQFF. The chain links TRBV11-2 to TRBJ2-1; D uncertain. CDR3 length equals 15 residues. Per germline, CDR1 SGHAT and CDR2 FQNNGV. V was trimmed by 1 base and J by 0 bases, leaving 7 bases between them.

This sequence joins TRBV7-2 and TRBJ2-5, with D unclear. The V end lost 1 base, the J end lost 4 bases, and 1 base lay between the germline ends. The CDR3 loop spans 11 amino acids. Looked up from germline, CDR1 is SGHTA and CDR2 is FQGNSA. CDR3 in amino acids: CASSLVETQYF. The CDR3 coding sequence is TGTGCCAGCAGCTTAGTAGAGACCCAGTACTTC.

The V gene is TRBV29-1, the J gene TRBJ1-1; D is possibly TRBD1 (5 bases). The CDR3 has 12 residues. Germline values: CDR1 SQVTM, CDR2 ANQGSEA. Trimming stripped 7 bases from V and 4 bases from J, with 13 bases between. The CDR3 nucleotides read TGCAGCGGGACCCGGGGGGGCACTGAAGCTTTCTTT. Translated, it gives CSGTRGGTEAFF.

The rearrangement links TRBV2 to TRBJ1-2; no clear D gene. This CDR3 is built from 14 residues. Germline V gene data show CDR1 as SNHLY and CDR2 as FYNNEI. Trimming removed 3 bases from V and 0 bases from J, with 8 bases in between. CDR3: CASSDDGTNYGYTF. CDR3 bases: TGTGCCAGCAGTGACGACGGGACTAACTATGGCTACACCTTC.

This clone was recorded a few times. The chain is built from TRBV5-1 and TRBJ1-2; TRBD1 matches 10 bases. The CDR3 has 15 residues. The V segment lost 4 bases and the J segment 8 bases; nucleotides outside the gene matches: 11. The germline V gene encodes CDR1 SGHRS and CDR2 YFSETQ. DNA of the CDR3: TGCGCCAGCAGCGCGGCCGGGACAGGGGCTGAAGGCTACACCTTC. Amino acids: CASSAAGTGAEGYTF. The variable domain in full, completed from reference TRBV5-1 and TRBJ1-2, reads KAGVTQTPRYLIKTRGQQVTLSCSPISGHRSVSWYQQTPGQGLQFLFEYFSETQRNKGNFPGRFSGRQFSNSRSEMNVSTLELGDSALYLCASSAAGTGAEGYTFGSGTRLTVV.

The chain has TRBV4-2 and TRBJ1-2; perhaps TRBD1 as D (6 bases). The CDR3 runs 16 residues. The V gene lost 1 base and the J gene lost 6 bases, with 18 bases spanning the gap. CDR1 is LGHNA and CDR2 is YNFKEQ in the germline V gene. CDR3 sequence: CASSQVIGRGSDGYTF. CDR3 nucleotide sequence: TGTGCCAGCAGCCAAGTCATTGGCAGGGGAAGCGATGGCTACACCTTC.

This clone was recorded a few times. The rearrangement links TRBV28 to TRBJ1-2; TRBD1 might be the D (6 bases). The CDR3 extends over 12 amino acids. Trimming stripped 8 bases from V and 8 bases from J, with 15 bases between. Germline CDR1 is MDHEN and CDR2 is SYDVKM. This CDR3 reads CASARRTGGYTF. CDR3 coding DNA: TGTGCCAGCGCTAGGAGAACAGGGGGCTACACCTTC.

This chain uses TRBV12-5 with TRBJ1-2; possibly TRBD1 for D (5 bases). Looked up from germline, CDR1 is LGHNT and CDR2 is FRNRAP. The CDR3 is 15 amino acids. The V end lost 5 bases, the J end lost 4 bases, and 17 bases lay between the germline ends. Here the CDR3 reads CASGLSLGTPYGYTF. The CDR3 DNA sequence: TGTGCTAGTGGTCTGTCCCTCGGGACGCCCTATGGCTACACCTTC.

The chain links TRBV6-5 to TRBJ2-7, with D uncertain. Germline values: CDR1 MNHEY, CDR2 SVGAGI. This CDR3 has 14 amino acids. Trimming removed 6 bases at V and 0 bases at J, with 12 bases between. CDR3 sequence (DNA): TGTGCCAGCAGATTGGATCAAAGCTCCTACGAGCAGTACTTC. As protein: CASRLDQSSYEQYF.

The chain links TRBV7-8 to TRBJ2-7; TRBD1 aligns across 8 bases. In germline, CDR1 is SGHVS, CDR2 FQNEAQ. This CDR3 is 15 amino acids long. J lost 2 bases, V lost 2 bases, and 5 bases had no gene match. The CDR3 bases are TGTGCCAGCAGCTTACAGGGGGCTTTTGCCTACGAGCAGTACTTC. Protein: CASSLQGAFAYEQYF.

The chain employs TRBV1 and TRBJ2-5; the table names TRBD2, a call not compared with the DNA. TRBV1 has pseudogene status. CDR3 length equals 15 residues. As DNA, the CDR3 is TGCACCAGCAGCCAAGACGGGCTAGCGGGAGAGACCCAGTACTTC. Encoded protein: CTSSQDGLAGETQYF.

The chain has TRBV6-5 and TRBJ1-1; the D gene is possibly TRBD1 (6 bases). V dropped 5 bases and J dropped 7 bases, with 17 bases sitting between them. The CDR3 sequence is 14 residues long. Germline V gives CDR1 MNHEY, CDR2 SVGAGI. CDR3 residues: CASSRGQSNGEAFF. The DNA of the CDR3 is TGTGCCAGCAGTAGGGGACAAAGCAACGGTGAAGCTTTCTTT.

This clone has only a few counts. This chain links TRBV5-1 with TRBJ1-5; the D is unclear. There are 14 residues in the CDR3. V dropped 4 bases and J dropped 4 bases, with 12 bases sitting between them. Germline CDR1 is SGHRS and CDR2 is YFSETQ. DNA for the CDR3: TGCGCCAGCAGCCCCCGGCCAGGAAATCAGCCCCAGCATTTT. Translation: CASSPRPGNQPQHF. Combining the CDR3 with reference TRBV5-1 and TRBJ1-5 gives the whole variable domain KAGVTQTPRYLIKTRGQQVTLSCSPISGHRSVSWYQQTPGQGLQFLFEYFSETQRNKGNFPGRFSGRQFSNSRSEMNVSTLELGDSALYLCASSPRPGNQPQHFGDGTRLSIL.